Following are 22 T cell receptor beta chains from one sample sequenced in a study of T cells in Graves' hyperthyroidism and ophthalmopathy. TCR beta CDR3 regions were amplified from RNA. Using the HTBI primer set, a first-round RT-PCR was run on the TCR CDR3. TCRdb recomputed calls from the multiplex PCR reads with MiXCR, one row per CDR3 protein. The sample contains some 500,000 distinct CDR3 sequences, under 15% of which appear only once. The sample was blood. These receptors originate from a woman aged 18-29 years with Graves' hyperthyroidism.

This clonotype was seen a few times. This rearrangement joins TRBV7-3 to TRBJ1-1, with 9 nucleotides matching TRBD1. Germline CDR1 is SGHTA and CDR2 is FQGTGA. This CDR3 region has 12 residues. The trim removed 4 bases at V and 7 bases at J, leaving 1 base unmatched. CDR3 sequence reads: CASSWGQGEAFF. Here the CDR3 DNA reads TGTGCCAGCAGCTGGGGACAGGGTGAAGCTTTCTTT. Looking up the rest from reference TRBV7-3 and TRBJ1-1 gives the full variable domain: GAGVSQTPSNKVTEKGKYVELRCDPISGHTALYWYRQSLGQGPEFLIYFQGTGAADDSGLPNDRFFAVRPEGSVSTLKIQRTERGDSAVYLCASSWGQGEAFFGQGTRLTVV.

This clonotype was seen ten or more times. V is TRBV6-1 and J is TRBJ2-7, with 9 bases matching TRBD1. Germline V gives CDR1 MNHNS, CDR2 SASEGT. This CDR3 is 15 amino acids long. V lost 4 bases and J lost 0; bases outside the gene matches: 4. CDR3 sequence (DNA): TGTGCCAGCAGTGTCACAGGGGGCGCCTCCTACGAGCAGTACGTC. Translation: CASSVTGGASYEQYV.

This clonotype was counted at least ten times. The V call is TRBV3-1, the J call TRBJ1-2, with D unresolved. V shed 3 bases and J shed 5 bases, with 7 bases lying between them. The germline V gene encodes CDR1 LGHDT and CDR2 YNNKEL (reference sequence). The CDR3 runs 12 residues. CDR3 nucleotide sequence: TGTGCCAGCAGCCAGGGCGAATATGGCTACACCTTC. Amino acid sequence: CASSQGEYGYTF.

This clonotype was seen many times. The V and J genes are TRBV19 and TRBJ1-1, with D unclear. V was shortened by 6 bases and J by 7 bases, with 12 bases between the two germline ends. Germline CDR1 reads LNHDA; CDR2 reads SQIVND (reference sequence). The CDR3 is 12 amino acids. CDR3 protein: CASRSLRDEAFF. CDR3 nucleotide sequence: TGTGCCAGTAGATCCCTGAGGGATGAAGCTTTCTTT.

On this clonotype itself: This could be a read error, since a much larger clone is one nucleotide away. In nucleotides, the CDR3 is TGTGCCAGCAGCCCACAGGGGGCGGATGAAAAACTGTTTTTT. Its protein is CASSPQGADEKLFF. This rearrangement joins TRBV6-4 to TRBJ1-4, with 9 bases lining up with TRBD1. Germline values: CDR1 MRHNA, CDR2 SNTAGT. V lost 6 bases to trimming and J lost 6 bases; unmatched junction nucleotides: 5. The CDR3 runs to 14 residues.

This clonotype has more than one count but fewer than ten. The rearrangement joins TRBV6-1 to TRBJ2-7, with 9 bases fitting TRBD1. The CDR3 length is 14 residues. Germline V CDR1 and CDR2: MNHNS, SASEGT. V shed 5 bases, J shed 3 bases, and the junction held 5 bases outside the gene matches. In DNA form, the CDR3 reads TGTGCCAGCAGTAAACGGGACAGGGACTACGAGCAGTACGTC. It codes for CASSKRDRDYEQYV.

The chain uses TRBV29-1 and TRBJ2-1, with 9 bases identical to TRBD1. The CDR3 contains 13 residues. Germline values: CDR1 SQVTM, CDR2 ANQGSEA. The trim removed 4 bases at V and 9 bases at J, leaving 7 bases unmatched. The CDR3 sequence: CSVVGTGWGEQFF. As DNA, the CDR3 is TGCAGCGTTGTAGGGACAGGGTGGGGTGAGCAGTTCTTC.

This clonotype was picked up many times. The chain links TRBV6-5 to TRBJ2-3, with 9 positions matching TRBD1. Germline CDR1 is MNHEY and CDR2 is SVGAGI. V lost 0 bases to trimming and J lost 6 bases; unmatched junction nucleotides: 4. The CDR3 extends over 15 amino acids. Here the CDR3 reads CASSYSGQGGDTQYF. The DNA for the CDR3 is TGTGCCAGCAGTTACTCGGGACAGGGTGGCGATACGCAGTATTTT.

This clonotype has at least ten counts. The CDR3 region is CASSDLSGRESYNEQFF. CDR3 in DNA: TGCGCCAGCAGTGATCTCAGCGGGAGGGAGTCCTACAATGAGCAGTTCTTC. The chain combines TRBV10-2 with TRBJ2-1; 10 bases are a match to TRBD2. The CDR3 is 17 residues long. The trim removed 3 bases at V and 1 base at J, leaving 6 bases unmatched. CDR1 WSHSY and CDR2 SAAADI come from the germline V gene.

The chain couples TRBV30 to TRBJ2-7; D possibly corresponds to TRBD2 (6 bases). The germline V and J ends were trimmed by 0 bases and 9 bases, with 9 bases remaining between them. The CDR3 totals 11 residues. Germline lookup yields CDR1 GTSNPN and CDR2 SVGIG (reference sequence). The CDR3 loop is CAWSVVGGQYF. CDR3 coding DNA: TGTGCCTGGAGTGTGGTGGGAGGGCAGTACTTC. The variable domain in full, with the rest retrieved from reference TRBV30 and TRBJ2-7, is SQTIHQWPATLVQPVGSPLSLECTVEGTSNPNLYWYRQAAGRGLQLLFYSVGIGQISSEVPQNLSASRPQDRQFILSSKKLLLSDSGFYLCAWSVVGGQYFGPGTRLTVT.

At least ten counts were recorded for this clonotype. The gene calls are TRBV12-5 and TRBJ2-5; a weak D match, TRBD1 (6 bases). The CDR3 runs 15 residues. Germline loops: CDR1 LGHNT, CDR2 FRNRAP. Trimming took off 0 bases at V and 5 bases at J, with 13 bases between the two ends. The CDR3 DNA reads TGTGCTAGTGGTTTGGTAACAGGGTTCGTTGAGACCCAGTACTTC. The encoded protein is CASGLVTGFVETQYF.

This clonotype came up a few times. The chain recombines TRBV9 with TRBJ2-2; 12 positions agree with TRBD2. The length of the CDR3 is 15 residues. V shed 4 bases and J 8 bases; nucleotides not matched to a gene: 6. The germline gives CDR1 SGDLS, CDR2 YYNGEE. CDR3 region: CASSQLAGGSGELFF. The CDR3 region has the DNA TGTGCCAGCAGCCAACTAGCGGGAGGTTCGGGGGAGCTGTTTTTT. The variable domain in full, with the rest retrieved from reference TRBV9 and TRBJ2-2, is DSGVTQTPKHLITATGQRVTLRCSPRSGDLSVYWYQQSLDQGLQFLIQYYNGEERAKGNILERFSAQQFPDLHSELNLSSLELGDSALYFCASSQLAGGSGELFFGEGSRLTVL.

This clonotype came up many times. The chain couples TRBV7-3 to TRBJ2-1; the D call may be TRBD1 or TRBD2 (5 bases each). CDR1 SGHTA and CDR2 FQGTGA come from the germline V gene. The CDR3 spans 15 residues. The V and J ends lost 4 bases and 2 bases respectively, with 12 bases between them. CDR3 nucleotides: TGTGCCAGCAGCTCTGACGGGACGGCCTACAATGAGCAGTTCTTC. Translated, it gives CASSSDGTAYNEQFF. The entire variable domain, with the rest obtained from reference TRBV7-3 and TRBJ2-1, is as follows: GAGVSQTPSNKVTEKGKYVELRCDPISGHTALYWYRQSLGQGPEFLIYFQGTGAADDSGLPNDRFFAVRPEGSVSTLKIQRTERGDSAVYLCASSSDGTAYNEQFFGPGTRLTVL.

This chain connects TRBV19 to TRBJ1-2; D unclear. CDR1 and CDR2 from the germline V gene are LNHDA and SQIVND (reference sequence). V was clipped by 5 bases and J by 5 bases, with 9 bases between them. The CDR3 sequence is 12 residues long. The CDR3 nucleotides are TGTGCCAGTAGTCCCATTGGGTATGGCTACACCTTC. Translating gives CASSPIGYGYTF.

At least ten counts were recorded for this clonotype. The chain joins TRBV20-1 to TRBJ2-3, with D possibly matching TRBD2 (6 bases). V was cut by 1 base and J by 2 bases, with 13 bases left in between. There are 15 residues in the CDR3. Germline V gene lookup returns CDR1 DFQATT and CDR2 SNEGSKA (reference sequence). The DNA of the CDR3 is TGCAGTGCTAGAGTTTCGACTAGACCCACAGATACGCAGTATTTT. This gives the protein CSARVSTRPTDTQYF.

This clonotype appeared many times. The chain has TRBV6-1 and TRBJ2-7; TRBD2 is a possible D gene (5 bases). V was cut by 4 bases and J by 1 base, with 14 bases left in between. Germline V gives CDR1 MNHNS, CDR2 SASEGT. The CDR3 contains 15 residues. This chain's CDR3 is CASSGESGLSYEQYF. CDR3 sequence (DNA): TGTGCCAGCAGTGGTGAAAGCGGTCTTTCCTACGAGCAGTACTTC.

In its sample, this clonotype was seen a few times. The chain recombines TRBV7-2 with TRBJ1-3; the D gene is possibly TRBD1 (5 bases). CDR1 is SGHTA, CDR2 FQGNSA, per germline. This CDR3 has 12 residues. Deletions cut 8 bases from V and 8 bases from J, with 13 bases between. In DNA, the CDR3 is TGTGCCAGCGGAAGACAGTATTACACCATATATTTT. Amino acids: CASGRQYYTIYF.

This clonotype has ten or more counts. The CDR3 DNA reads TGTGCCAGCAGTGAAGGCGGACTAGCGGGAGGGCCCACCTACGAGCAGTACGTC. Protein sequence: CASSEGGLAGGPTYEQYV. The rearrangement joins TRBV2 to TRBJ2-7; 15 bases fit TRBD2. CDR1 SNHLY and CDR2 FYNNEI come from the germline V gene. J gave up 2 bases and V 1 base, and 6 bases lay outside the gene matches. The CDR3 consists of 18 residues.

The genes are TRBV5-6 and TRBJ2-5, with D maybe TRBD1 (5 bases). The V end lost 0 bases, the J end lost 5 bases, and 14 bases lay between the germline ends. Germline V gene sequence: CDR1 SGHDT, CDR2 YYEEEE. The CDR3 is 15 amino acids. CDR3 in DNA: TGTGCCAGCAGCTTGGCCGTAGGGGCCCGGGAGACCCAGTACTTC. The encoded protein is CASSLAVGARETQYF.

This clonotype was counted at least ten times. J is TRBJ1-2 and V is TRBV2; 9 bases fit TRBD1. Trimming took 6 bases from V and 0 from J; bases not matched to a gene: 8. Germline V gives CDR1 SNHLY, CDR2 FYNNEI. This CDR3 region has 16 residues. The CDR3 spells CASSAGTGPSNYGYTF. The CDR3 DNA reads TGTGCCAGCAGCGCCGGGACAGGGCCTTCTAACTATGGCTACACCTTC.

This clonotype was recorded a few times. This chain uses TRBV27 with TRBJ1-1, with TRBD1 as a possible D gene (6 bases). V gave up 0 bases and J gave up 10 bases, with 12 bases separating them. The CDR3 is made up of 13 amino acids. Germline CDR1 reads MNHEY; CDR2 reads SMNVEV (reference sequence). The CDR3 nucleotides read TGTGCCAGCAGTTTATCGATAAGGGGGGGAGCTTTCTTT. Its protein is CASSLSIRGGAFF.

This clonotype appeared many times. The CDR3 loop reads CASSYGTTNTGELFF. The DNA of the CDR3 is TGCGCCAGCAGTTACGGGACTACGAACACCGGGGAGCTGTTTTTT. This rearrangement joins TRBV10-1 to TRBJ2-2; 7 nucleotides line up with TRBD2. Losses at the gene ends were 5 bases for V and 0 bases for J; bases not matched to a gene: 3. Germline-derived CDR1 and CDR2 are WNHNN and SYGVQD (reference sequence). The CDR3 contains 15 residues.